This TCR beta chain is from a study of spatial heterogeneity in lung cancer (dated by TCRdb to the late 2010s). Turning to the overall study: Beta-chain transcripts were consistently detected in greater numbers than alpha-chain transcripts, which likely reflected higher beta-chain transcript abundance. In the raw uncorrected reads, each unique combination of TCR and UMI appeared more than ten times on average. In non-small cell lung cancer, the study made a quantitative comparison of TCR alpha and beta repertoires among multiple tumor regions, matched nontumor lung and blood. The study linked features of the TCR repertoire to counts of nonsynonymous mutations, which were determined by whole-exome sequencing of tumor tissue. At surgery, 220 tumor regions, 64 matched nontumor lung samples and 56 PBMC samples were TCR-sequenced for both alpha and beta chains. Results and caveats for the whole study, not just this receptor: Confirming at a functional level the hypothesis that regional TCRs recognize regional mutations was considered to require additional single-cell paired TCR alpha and beta sequencing.

Libraries were made using 5' RACE. The run used a NextSeq 500. In the TCR library protocol, a unique molecular identifier was attached to each TCR cDNA molecule so that PCR and sequencing errors could be corrected. Per the authors' processing: TCR identification, UMI-based error correction and CDR3 extraction were performed with Decombinator tools. Expanded TCRs were defined as those above a frequency of 2 per 1,000, corresponding to the top 1% of the tumor frequency distribution. Renyi diversity was computed with the R vegan package after each repertoire had been subsampled 100 times to 5,000 TCRs. CDR3 similarity networks were built from amino acid triplet string-kernel similarity, with CDR3s being connected when pairwise similarity was above 0.82. Starting from the raw public reads, TCRdb applied fastp trimming at Q25, assembled clones with MiXCR and retained in-frame beta chains. One record per CDR3 amino acid sequence lists the most common genes and DNA. What appears here as the V and J calls and clone size reflects TCRdb's work, not the paper's. Recorded for this sample are tens of thousands of distinct CDR3 sequences; under 4% of them occurred a single time. The top ten clones comprise roughly 35% of the sample.

The label giving this sample's time point can be read as: sample taken at primary tumor resection. Samples were obtained from approximately 77 patients with early-stage, untreated non-small cell lung cancer from the lung TRACERx cohort. For TCR sequencing, whole RNA was extracted from tumor and nontumor lung tissue, or from cryopreserved PBMC samples, and no cell sorting was done. A patient was chosen for TCR sequencing only when enough RNA was available from at least two tumor regions. Tumor and adjacent nontumor lung specimens were reviewed by a lung pathologist before selection. This clonotype was seen at least ten times. Its target antigen remains unknown. No base qualities exist here, and no much larger clone lies one base off it. The trim is 3 bases for V and 2 bases for J, with a gap of 12 bases between the germline ends. From the germline V gene (reference sequence), CDR1 is MNHEY and CDR2 is SMNVEV. CDR3 length: 15 amino acids, cysteine to phenylalanine. Just the 45-base CDR3 DNA is kept, in frame starting at base 1.

The rearranged chain carries TRBV27 and TRBJ2-3; no D gene call is confident. The input for sequencing was normal lung tissue next to the tumor, taken at surgery. The sequence was collected from a male donor with early-stage non-small cell lung cancer. The CDR3 loop reads CASSFYGVFTDTQYF. The DNA is as follows: TGTGCCAGCAGTTTCTATGGGGTATTCACAGATACGCAGTATTTT.